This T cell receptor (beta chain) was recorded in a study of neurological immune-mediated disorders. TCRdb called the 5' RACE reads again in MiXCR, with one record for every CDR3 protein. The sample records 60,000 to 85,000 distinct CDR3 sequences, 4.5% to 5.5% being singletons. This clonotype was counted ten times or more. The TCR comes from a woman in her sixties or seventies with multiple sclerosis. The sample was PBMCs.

DNA for the CDR3: TGCGCCAGCAGACGGGACACTACCGCCAGTGGGGAAAAACTGTTTTTT. Encoded protein: CASRRDTTASGEKLFF. The chain employs TRBV5-1 and TRBJ1-4; a possible D gene is TRBD1 (6 bases). V was clipped by 5 bases and J by 8 bases, with 22 bases between them. Germline V CDR1 and CDR2: SGHRS, YFSETQ. The CDR3 extends over 16 amino acids.